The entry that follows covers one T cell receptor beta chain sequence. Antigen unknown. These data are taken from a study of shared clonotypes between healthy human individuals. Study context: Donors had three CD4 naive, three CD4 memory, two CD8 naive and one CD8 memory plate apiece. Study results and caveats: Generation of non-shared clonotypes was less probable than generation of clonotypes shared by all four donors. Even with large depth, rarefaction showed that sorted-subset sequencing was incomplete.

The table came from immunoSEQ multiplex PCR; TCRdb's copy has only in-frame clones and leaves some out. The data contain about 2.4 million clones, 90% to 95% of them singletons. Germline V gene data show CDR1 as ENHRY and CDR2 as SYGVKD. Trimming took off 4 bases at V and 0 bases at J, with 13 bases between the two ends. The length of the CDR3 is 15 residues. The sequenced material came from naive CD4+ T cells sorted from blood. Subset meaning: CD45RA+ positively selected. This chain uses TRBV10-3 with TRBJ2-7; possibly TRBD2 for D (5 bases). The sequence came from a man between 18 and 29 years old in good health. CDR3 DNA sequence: TGTGCCATCAGTGGAGGAGGAAGGAACTCCTACGAGCAGTACTTC. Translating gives CAISGGGRNSYEQYF.